This TCR beta chain was sequenced for a study of T cells after yellow fever vaccination (dated by TCRdb to the late 2010s). Regarding the complete study: The SMART-Seq v4 Ultra Low Input RNA kit was used to prepare libraries from fractions with low cell numbers. To follow T-cell clones before and after primary and booster YFV17D yellow fever vaccination, bulk TCR alpha and beta repertoires were sequenced over time. Two healthy male donors, one aged 18 to 29 and one aged 30 to 40 years, made up the cohort. Blood samples were taken at several timepoints before and after primary and secondary immunization, and bulk PBMC replicates and cell subsets were isolated. What the study reported, not specific to this receptor: Only two donors were included in the study, so the extent to which the findings can be generalized is limited. Because abundant contaminating clonotypes from the bulk population could be contained in FACS-sorted repertoires, computational filtering was required. Compared with the primary T-cell response, the secondary T-cell response was faster but weaker, reaching its peak on day 5 rather than on day 15. A small fraction of clonotypes showed up in both the CD4 and CD8 compartments, probably as a result of convergent recombination. Most clones expanded after primary vaccination (roughly 96% of CD4 and over 80% of CD8) were re-detected after the booster, suggesting that broad memory maintenance occurred.

Notes on this clonotype: The clone's antigen remains unknown. There are no base qualities to consult, and no much larger clone falls within one base.

The treatment or condition label, read with the paper, signifies: live attenuated yellow fever vaccine strain. At every blood-draw timepoint, two biological replicates of bulk PBMCs were collected. PBMCs were isolated from peripheral blood using a standard Ficoll-Paque protocol. TriZol was used to extract RNA from bulk PBMCs, CD4 and CD8 fractions, and dextramer-positive and dextramer-negative fractions. Unmatched junction bases come to 4, with V trimmed by 2 bases and J by 8 bases. The germline V gene encodes CDR1 KGHDR and CDR2 SFDVKD. The CDR3 sequence holds 14 residues, the cysteine and phenylalanine included. The retained sequence is limited to the CDR3, 42 bases, with the frame set at the first base. TCR cDNA was synthesized by 5'RACE template switching, through which a universal primer site and unique molecular identifiers were introduced. cDNA synthesis was primed from both the TCR alpha and TCR beta constant segments. Library amplification involved two PCR steps, and the second step added sample barcodes and sequencing adapters. Sequencing of the libraries was done on either Illumina HiSeq 2500 (2x100 bp) or NovaSeq (2x150 bp). The original methods were these. Reads were demultiplexed and collapsed into UMI consensus sequences with MIGEC, and V(D)J alignment was performed with MiXCR. Vaccine-responding clonotypes were identified with edgeR using replicate PBMC samples, with FDR below 0.01 and a log2 fold change above 5 up to day 15 being required. Each bulk clonotype received a CD4 or CD8 identity based on whether the sequenced CD4 or CD8 repertoire contained that clonotype at higher abundance. The public sequencing data were trimmed at Q25 with fastp and processed into clonotypes with MiXCR by TCRdb, which kept only in-frame beta chains. A single entry per CDR3 protein holds the most common genes and DNA from its merged rows. The V and J calls shown here were made by TCRdb, not taken from the authors' results. For this sample there are 500,000 to 650,000 distinct CDR3 sequences; 12% appear just once. The top ten clones comprise about 16% of the sample.

This TCR came from a man aged 25 to 40 who received the YFV17D yellow fever vaccine. Recombination joined TRBV24-1 with TRBJ2-1; 8 central bases correspond to TRBD2. The source was PBMCs, collected on the day of the yellow fever booster vaccination. The DNA is TGTGCCACCAGTGATTCGGGGGGGATCGATGAGCAGTTCTTC. It translates to CATSDSGGIDEQFF.